A selection of T cell receptor beta chains follows, all from one sample in a study of identical twins. In TCRdb, the 5' RACE reads were re-called with MiXCR into one record per CDR3 protein. The sample has about 240,000 distinct CDR3 sequences, about 12% seen once. These records were also assigned to another study, of yellow fever vaccine responses in identical twins.

The material sequenced was memory (CD45RO+) T cells sorted from blood. These receptors were obtained from a woman aged 18-29 years in good health. Both conserved end residues are trimmed from each CDR3.

>TRBV11-1
ASSTQTGTVGTQY
>TRBV5-1
ASSLDRGPDYGYT
>TRBV6-1
ASLPTAGLQETQY
>TRBV4-3
ASSHYRLDTQY
>TRBV7-9
ASSLGGTGKRNEKLF
>TRBV7-2
ASAGGRASGNTIY
>TRBV10-3
AISDLGAGELF
>TRBV29-1
SVVRPSYEQY
>TRBV29-1
SVIAAQETQY
>TRBV11-3
ASSLSPPGQGGNEQF
>TRBV7-2
ASSLGPSYEQY
>TRBV15
ATSREGSYTEAF
>TRBV6-1
ASSWRKQPGLAATDTQY
>TRBV12-3/TRBV12-4
ASSPGLGGYNEQF
>TRBV20-1
SATRLAGADEQY
>TRBV30
AWSVAGGDVYEQY
>TRBV6-6
ASSPLRQGDTGELF
>TRBV5-6
ASSLVRTGYTQY
>TRBV6-4
ASSGQPQETQY
>TRBV7-9
ASSFRDRDSYEQY
>TRBV7-2
ASSLGSGVDYEQY
>TRBV5-1
ASSSGTVYNSPLH
>TRBV20-1
SASLGGSSETQY
>TRBV7-8
ASSLASSATGELF
>TRBV7-8
ASRGRVADTQY
>TRBV29-1
SAVGGTGNTIY
>TRBV3-1
ASSQTNGETQY
>TRBV3-1
ASSHSKRGPNNEQF
>TRBV6-4
ASSVIGGADTQY
>TRBV15
ATSSGGAKREQY
>TRBV19
ASSPYIREVGTGELF
>TRBV20-1
SARDGRGPRYSNQPQH
>TRBV5-4
ASSLGGTTYEQY
>TRBV11-2
ASSLRAKPGLAGAGELF
>TRBV18
ASSARATGTDTQY
>TRBV7-2
ASSFEGGLYNEQF
>TRBV9
ASSVGTSPYGYT
>TRBV12-3/TRBV12-4
ASSLKILGGGHSYEQY
>TRBV30
ASGQGFYEQY